This T cell receptor beta chain was documented in a study of blood T cells in healthy people across ages. Whole-study findings and limits: The recorded TCR beta diversity per million T cells decreased in a roughly linear manner with age.

Each donor had 8 to 10 milliliters of peripheral blood drawn. The V end lost 0 bases, the J end lost 5 bases, and 10 bases lay between the germline ends. CDR3 size: 14 residues. Germline V gene data show CDR1 as SGHTA and CDR2 as FQGNSA. This clonotype came up a few times. The antigen is not known. A second PCR of about 7 to 12 cycles used a sample-barcoded 5' primer and a J-beta primer mix. TCRdb reanalysed the 5' RACE reads using MiXCR and keeps one entry per CDR3 protein. In the table there are over 600,000 distinct CDR3 sequences, around 38% of which are singletons. The chain combines TRBV7-2 with TRBJ2-5; the D gene could be TRBD1 or TRBD2 (5 bases each). The sample consisted of blood. The sequence was obtained from a man older than 75 in good health. The CDR3 sequence is CASSLAGRDETQYF. The CDR3 nucleotides are TGTGCCAGCAGCTTAGCGGGCAGGGACGAGACCCAGTACTTC.